The 23 T cell receptor beta chains presented below share a single source sample, sequenced in a study of blood T cell repertoires in COVID-19. Here immunoSEQ multiplex PCR was the method, and the copy in TCRdb shows in-frame clones only, minus some. The repertoire includes over 350,000 clones, 80% to 95% of them detected once, and roughly 0.9% sits in the top ten. Sequenced: PBMCs or T cells enriched from blood (not recorded which). The receptor set was obtained from a woman aged 40 to 50 who had been exposed to COVID-19.

The V call is TRBV27, the J call TRBJ1-1; 9 bases line up with TRBD1. Per germline, CDR1 MNHEY and CDR2 SMNVEV (reference sequence). The V and J ends lost 8 bases and 8 bases, in that order; junction bases with no gene match: 6. The CDR3 contains 12 residues. Written as DNA, the CDR3 is TGTGCCAGCGGAACAGGGGGCTTGGAAGCTTTCTTT. It encodes CASGTGGLEAFF.

This chain connects TRBV7-2 to TRBJ1-3, with a possible D match to TRBD1 (6 bases). V was clipped by 1 base and J by 4 bases, with 11 bases between them. Germline-derived CDR1 and CDR2 are SGHTA and FQGNSA. The CDR3 covers 15 residues. The CDR3 bases are TGTGCCAGCAGCTTAGGCCAGGGGACGGGAAACACCATATATTTT. Translating it yields CASSLGQGTGNTIYF.

The V gene is TRBV28, the J gene TRBJ2-5, with no clear D. The CDR3 spans 13 residues. The V gene lost 3 bases and the J gene lost 4 bases, with 9 bases spanning the gap. Germline values: CDR1 MDHEN, CDR2 SYDVKM. The CDR3 region is CASSFVSRETQYF. The DNA of the CDR3 is TGTGCCAGCAGTTTTGTGAGTCGAGAGACCCAGTACTTC.

The V call is TRBV5-6, the J call TRBJ1-2; TRBD1 matches 7 bases. This CDR3 comprises 14 residues. Germline V lookup: CDR1 SGHDT, CDR2 YYEEEE. The V gene end was trimmed by 0 bases and the J gene end by 5 bases; junction bases not matched to a gene: 4. The CDR3 region has the DNA TGTGCCAGCAGCTTGGGGGACAGTGTTTATGGCTACACCTTC. It is translated as CASSLGDSVYGYTF.

V gene TRBV6-5 combines with J gene TRBJ2-2, with 8 bases identical to TRBD1. This CDR3 comprises 14 residues. V lost 5 bases and J lost 6; bases outside the gene matches: 5. The germline gives CDR1 MNHEY, CDR2 SVGAGI. Here the CDR3 DNA reads TGTGCCAGCAGTACAGGGGGAGCGGCCGGGGAGCTGTTTTTT. It translates to CASSTGGAAGELFF.

The chain employs TRBV6-5 and TRBJ1-1; no definite D call. Germline values: CDR1 MNHEY, CDR2 SVGAGI. The CDR3 runs to 14 residues. V lost 2 bases, J lost 6 bases, and 13 bases lay in between. The CDR3 coding sequence is TGTGCCAGCAGTTACGTGTGGAGTAGAGCTGAAGCTTTCTTT. It is translated as CASSYVWSRAEAFF.

V gene TRBV19 combines with J gene TRBJ2-3; D remains ambiguous. V lost 10 bases and J 0 bases, leaving 5 bases between the germline ends. The V gene's germline CDR1 is LNHDA and CDR2 SQIVND (reference sequence). The length of the CDR3 is 11 residues. The CDR3 sequence is CATVSTDTQYF. CDR3 DNA: TGTGCCACCGTAAGCACAGATACGCAGTATTTT.

The chain joins TRBV14 to TRBJ2-5, with 9 bases lining up with TRBD2. Per the germline V gene, CDR1 is SGHDN and CDR2 is FVKESK. V shed 2 bases, J shed 5 bases, and the junction held 6 bases outside the gene matches. The CDR3 is 15 amino acids. CDR3 sequence reads: CASSQTGGRGETQYF. The CDR3 DNA sequence: TGTGCCAGCAGCCAAACCGGCGGGAGGGGGGAGACCCAGTACTTC.

CDR3 in amino acids: CASSERGLAASYNEQFF. CDR3 nucleotides: TGTGCCAGCAGCGAACGAGGACTAGCGGCCTCCTACAATGAGCAGTTCTTC. This rearrangement joins TRBV6-1 to TRBJ2-1; 10 nucleotides agree with TRBD2. Germline-derived CDR1 and CDR2 are MNHNS and SASEGT. The V segment lost 6 bases and the J segment 0 bases; nucleotides outside the gene matches: 8. This CDR3 is built from 17 residues.

The gene calls are TRBV29-1 and TRBJ1-2; D is undetermined. V was trimmed by 5 bases and J by 2 bases, leaving 6 bases between them. This CDR3 comprises 11 residues. The germline V gene has CDR1 SQVTM and CDR2 ANQGSEA. The CDR3 sequence is CSVSENYGYTF. CDR3 nucleotides: TGCAGCGTTTCGGAGAACTATGGCTACACCTTC. Supplemented by reference TRBV29-1 and TRBJ1-2, the full variable domain reads SAVISQKPSRDICQRGTSLTIQCQVDSQVTMMFWYRQQPGQSLTLIATANQGSEATYESGFVIDKFPISRPNLTFSTLTVSNMSPEDSSIYLCSVSENYGYTFGSGTRLTVV.

In nucleotides, the CDR3 is TGCGCCAGCAGCCCAGGGCCGTTCGAGGACACCATATATTTT. Its protein is CASSPGPFEDTIYF. J is TRBJ1-3 and V is TRBV5-1, with a tentative D call TRBD1 (5 bases). Germline lookup yields CDR1 SGHRS and CDR2 YFSETQ. V was shortened by 4 bases and J by 8 bases, with 16 bases between the two germline ends. The CDR3 has 14 amino acids.

This clone was seen a single time. The chain uses TRBV5-1 and TRBJ1-1; 8 nucleotides align to TRBD1. Looked up from germline, CDR1 is SGHRS and CDR2 is YFSETQ. The junction had 4 bases not matched to a gene; V was cut back by 0 bases and J by 3 bases. This CDR3 is 15 amino acids long. CDR3 protein: CASSLGDRGDTEAFF. The CDR3 coding sequence is TGCGCCAGCAGCTTGGGAGACAGGGGTGACACTGAAGCTTTCTTT. Supplemented by reference TRBV5-1 and TRBJ1-1, the full variable domain reads KAGVTQTPRYLIKTRGQQVTLSCSPISGHRSVSWYQQTPGQGLQFLFEYFSETQRNKGNFPGRFSGRQFSNSRSEMNVSTLELGDSALYLCASSLGDRGDTEAFFGQGTRLTVV.

J is TRBJ2-1 and V is TRBV30; a possible D gene is TRBD2 (5 bases). Germline loops: CDR1 GTSNPN, CDR2 SVGIG (reference sequence). V was trimmed by 2 bases and J by 9 bases, leaving 26 bases between them. The CDR3 contains 17 residues. DNA of the CDR3: TGTGCCTGGAGTCGGGGTCTTCAGTTCCCCATAACGGGTGAGCAGTTCTTC. Its protein is CAWSRGLQFPITGEQFF.

This rearrangement joins TRBV18 to TRBJ2-7; D remains ambiguous. This CDR3 region has 13 residues. Germline assignment: CDR1 KGHSH and CDR2 LQKENI. Trimming removed 2 bases from V and 6 bases from J, with 11 bases in between. In DNA, the CDR3 is TGTGCCAGCTCACCAGGTTTGACGGGCGAGCAGTACTTC. Amino acids: CASSPGLTGEQYF.

V is TRBV27 and J is TRBJ2-7; D possibly corresponds to TRBD2 (6 bases). Germline assignment: CDR1 MNHEY and CDR2 SMNVEV (reference sequence). This CDR3 has 13 amino acids. Between the trimmed V and J ends, which lost 5 bases and 4 bases, there was a span of 12 bases. The CDR3 nucleotides are TGTGCCAGCAGTCCACGTGGGGGGTACGAGCAGTACTTC. Translated, it gives CASSPRGGYEQYF.

This sequence joins TRBV30 and TRBJ2-3; 7 nucleotides agree with TRBD2. Looked up from germline, CDR1 is GTSNPN and CDR2 is SVGIG (reference sequence). V dropped 0 bases and J dropped 6; count of bases not matched to a gene: 6. The CDR3 runs to 14 residues. The CDR3 protein is CAWSVGAGRDTQYF. Here the CDR3 DNA reads TGTGCCTGGAGTGTTGGAGCGGGAAGGGATACGCAGTATTTT.

This chain links TRBV6-5 with TRBJ2-1; the D gene is possibly TRBD2 (5 bases). The CDR3 is 14 residues long. CDR1 is MNHEY, CDR2 SVGAGI, per germline. Trimming shortened V by 7 bases and J by 9 bases, and 19 bases separated the two germline ends. The CDR3 DNA is TGTGCCAGCAAGAGGGTCTCGCTTTTCGTTGAGCAGTTCTTC. Translating gives CASKRVSLFVEQFF.

V gene TRBV7-3 combines with J gene TRBJ1-3; possibly TRBD1 for D (5 bases). V lost 5 bases and J lost 0, with 14 bases in between. The CDR3 is 16 amino acids. In germline, CDR1 is SGHTA, CDR2 FQGTGA. The CDR3 DNA follows: TGTGCCAGCAGCCTCCGAGGACAACCCTCTGGAAACACCATATATTTT. Protein: CASSLRGQPSGNTIYF.

The V call is TRBV2, the J call TRBJ2-7; D is unclear. This CDR3 contains 12 residues. CDR1 SNHLY and CDR2 FYNNEI come from the germline V gene. The V gene lost 7 bases and the J gene lost 6 bases, with 13 bases spanning the gap. The CDR3: CASTLGRSEQYF. CDR3 nucleotides: TGTGCCAGCACTCTAGGCCGTTCCGAGCAGTACTTC.

The chain is built from TRBV7-2 and TRBJ1-1; D possibly corresponds to TRBD1 (5 bases). This CDR3 has 17 amino acids. V was shortened by 5 bases and J by 1 base, with 20 bases between the two germline ends. Germline V gene lookup returns CDR1 SGHTA and CDR2 FQGNSA. The CDR3 reads CASSPPPRAGWNTEAFF. The CDR3 DNA reads TGTGCCAGCAGCCCCCCCCCTCGGGCAGGGTGGAACACTGAAGCTTTCTTT.

A word on this clone: Other DNA sequences in this specimen translate into the identical CDR3. The chain recombines TRBV30 with TRBJ2-5; TRBD2 matches at 7 bases. The junction had 1 base not matched to a gene; V was cut back by 4 bases and J by 2 bases. Looked up from germline, CDR1 is GTSNPN and CDR2 is SVGIG (reference sequence). This CDR3 is built from 12 residues. The CDR3 DNA reads as TGTGCCTGGACTAGCGGACAAGAGACCCAGTACTTC. Translated, it gives CAWTSGQETQYF.

This chain links TRBV3-1 (or the pseudogene TRBV3-2) with TRBJ2-5, with D maybe TRBD1 (5 bases). Trimming left V 4 bases short and J 5 bases short, with 17 bases between. This CDR3 contains 15 residues. Germline V CDR1 and CDR2: LGHDT, YNNKEL (reference sequence). The CDR3 reads CASSRVGGAKETQYF. CDR3 nucleotides: TGTGCCAGCAGCCGCGTGGGTGGGGCGAAGGAGACCCAGTACTTC.

V and J are TRBV5-1 and TRBJ1-2; 7 positions match TRBD1. The CDR3 spans 15 residues. Germline V gene data show CDR1 as SGHRS and CDR2 as YFSETQ. V gave up 4 bases and J gave up 0 bases; unmatched junction bases: 6. The DNA of the CDR3 is TGCGCCAGCAGCAAAGGACAGGCGACTAACTATGGCTACACCTTC. Translated, it gives CASSKGQATNYGYTF.